The 4 T cell receptor beta chains below were found in one sample sequenced in a study of blood T cell repertoires in COVID-19. TCRdb's table, derived via immunoSEQ multiplex PCR, lists solely in-frame clones and lacks some. The table records 91,000 or so clones, around 84% of them present only once. Material: peripheral blood. The origin of the receptors is a woman in her sixties or seventies in a cohort sampled during active or convalescent COVID-19.

This chain joins TRBV7-8 and TRBJ1-3; 9 nucleotides match TRBD1. Germline CDR1 SGHVS, CDR2 FQNEAQ. The CDR3 totals 16 residues. After removal of 5 bases from V and 0 bases from J, the junction contained 5 bases not matched to a gene. In DNA form, the CDR3 reads TGTGCCAGCAGCCCAGAGACAGGGGGCTCTGGAAACACCATATATTTT. This codes for CASSPETGGSGNTIYF. Complete variable domain (other parts from reference TRBV7-8 and TRBJ1-3): GAGVSQSPRYKVAKRGQDVALRCDPISGHVSLFWYQQALGQGPEFLTYFQNEAQLDKSGLPSDRFFAERPEGSVSTLKIQRTQQEDSAVYLCASSPETGGSGNTIYFGEGSWLTVV.

This chain links TRBV5-6 with TRBJ1-2, with 7 bases fitting TRBD1. The V gene end was trimmed by 4 bases and the J gene end by 3 bases; junction bases not matched to a gene: 3. Germline assignment: CDR1 SGHDT and CDR2 YYEEEE. The CDR3 runs to 13 residues. The CDR3 spells CASSPGQYYGYTF. The DNA for the CDR3 is TGTGCCAGCAGCCCGGGACAGTACTATGGCTACACCTTC.

This chain connects TRBV3-1 (or the pseudogene TRBV3-2) to TRBJ2-7; 10 nucleotides match TRBD1. The CDR3 is 17 amino acids. The V gene's germline CDR1 is LGHDT and CDR2 YNNKEL (reference sequence). The V gene end was trimmed by 4 bases and the J gene end by 3 bases; junction bases not matched to a gene: 12. CDR3 amino acids: CASSPTPGTGDHYEQYF. CDR3 bases: TGTGCCAGCAGCCCCACCCCCGGGACAGGGGATCACTACGAGCAGTACTTC.

The chain has TRBV7-6 and TRBJ2-1; 8 bases fit TRBD1. The CDR3 length is 16 residues. Per the germline V gene, CDR1 is SGHVS and CDR2 is FNYEAQ. With 5 bases clipped from V and 0 bases from J, the junction kept 6 bases outside the gene matches. Here the CDR3 reads CASSPGQGNSYNEQFF. CDR3 nucleotide sequence: TGTGCCAGCAGCCCCGGACAGGGAAACTCCTACAATGAGCAGTTCTTC.